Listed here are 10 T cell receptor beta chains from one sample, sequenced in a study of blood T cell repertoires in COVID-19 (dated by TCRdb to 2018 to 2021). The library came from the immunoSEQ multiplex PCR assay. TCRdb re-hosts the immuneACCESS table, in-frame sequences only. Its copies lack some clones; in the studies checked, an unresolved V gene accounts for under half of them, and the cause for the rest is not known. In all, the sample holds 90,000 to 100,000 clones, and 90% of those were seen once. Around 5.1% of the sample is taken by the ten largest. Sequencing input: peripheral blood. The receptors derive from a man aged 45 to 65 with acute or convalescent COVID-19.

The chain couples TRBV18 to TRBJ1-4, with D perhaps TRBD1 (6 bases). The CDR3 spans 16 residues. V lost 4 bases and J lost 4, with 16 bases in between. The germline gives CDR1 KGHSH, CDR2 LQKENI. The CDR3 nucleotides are TGTGCCAGCTCACAAGACAGGCCCCCGATTAATGAAAAACTGTTTTTT. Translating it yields CASSQDRPPINEKLFF. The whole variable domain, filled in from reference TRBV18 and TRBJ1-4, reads NAGVMQNPRHLVRRRGQEARLRCSPMKGHSHVYWYRQLPEEGLKFMVYLQKENIIDESGMPKERFSAEFPKEGPSILRIQQVVRGDSAAYFCASSQDRPPINEKLFFGSGTQLSVL.

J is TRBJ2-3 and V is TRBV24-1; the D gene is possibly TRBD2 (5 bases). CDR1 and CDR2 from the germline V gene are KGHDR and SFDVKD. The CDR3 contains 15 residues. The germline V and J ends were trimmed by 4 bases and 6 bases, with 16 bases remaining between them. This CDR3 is CATSEGGSTRDTQYF. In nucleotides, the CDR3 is TGTGCCACCAGTGAGGGCGGGTCAACCCGCGATACGCAGTATTTT.

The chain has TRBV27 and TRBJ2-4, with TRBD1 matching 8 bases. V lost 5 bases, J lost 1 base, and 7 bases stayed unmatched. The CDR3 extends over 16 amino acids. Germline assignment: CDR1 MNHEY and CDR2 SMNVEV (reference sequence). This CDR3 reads CASSQGQGKAKNIQYF. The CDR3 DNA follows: TGTGCCAGCAGTCAAGGACAGGGAAAGGCCAAAAACATTCAGTACTTC.

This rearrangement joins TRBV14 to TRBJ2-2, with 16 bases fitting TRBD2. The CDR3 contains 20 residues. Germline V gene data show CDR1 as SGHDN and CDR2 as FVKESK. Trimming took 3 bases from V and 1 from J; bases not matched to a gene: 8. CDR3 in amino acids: CASSHSPGLAGGRNTGELFF. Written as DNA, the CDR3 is TGTGCCAGCAGCCACAGTCCGGGACTAGCGGGAGGGCGGAACACCGGGGAGCTGTTTTTT.

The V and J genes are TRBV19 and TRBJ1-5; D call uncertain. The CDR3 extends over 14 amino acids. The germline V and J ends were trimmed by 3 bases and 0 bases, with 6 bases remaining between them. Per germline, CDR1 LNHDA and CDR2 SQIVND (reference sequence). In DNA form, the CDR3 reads TGTGCCAGTAGTATGGCTCCTAGCAATCAGCCCCAGCATTTT. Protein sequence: CASSMAPSNQPQHF.

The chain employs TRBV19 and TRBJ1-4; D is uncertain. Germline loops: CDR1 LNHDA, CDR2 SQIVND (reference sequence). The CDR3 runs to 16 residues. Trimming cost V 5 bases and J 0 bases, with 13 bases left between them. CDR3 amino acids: CASSGLRTSTNEKLFF. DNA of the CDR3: TGTGCCAGTAGTGGCCTCCGGACTTCAACTAATGAAAAACTGTTTTTT.

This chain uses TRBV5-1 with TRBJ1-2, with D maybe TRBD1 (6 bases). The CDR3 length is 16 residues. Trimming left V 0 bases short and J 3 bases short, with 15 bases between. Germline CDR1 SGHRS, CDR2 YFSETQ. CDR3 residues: CASSLDRVLGDYGYTF. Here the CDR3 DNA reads TGCGCCAGCAGCTTGGACAGGGTTCTAGGGGACTATGGCTACACCTTC.

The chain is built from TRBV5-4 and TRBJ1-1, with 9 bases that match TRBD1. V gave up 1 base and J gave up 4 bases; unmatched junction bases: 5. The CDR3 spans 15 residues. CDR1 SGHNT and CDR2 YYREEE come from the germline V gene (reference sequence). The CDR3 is CASSLTGTGSTEAFF. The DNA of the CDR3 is TGTGCCAGCAGCTTGACCGGGACAGGGAGCACTGAAGCTTTCTTT. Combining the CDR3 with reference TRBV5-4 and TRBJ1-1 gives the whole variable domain ETGVTQSPTHLIKTRGQQVTLRCSSQSGHNTVSWYQQALGQGPQFIFQYYREEENGRGNFPPRFSGLQFPNYSSELNVNALELDDSALYLCASSLTGTGSTEAFFGQGTRLTVV.

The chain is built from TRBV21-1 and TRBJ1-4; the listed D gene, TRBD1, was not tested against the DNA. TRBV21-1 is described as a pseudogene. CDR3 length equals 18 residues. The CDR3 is CASSSRQGKALRNEKLFF. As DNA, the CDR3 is TGTGCCAGCAGCTCAAGACAGGGGAAGGCCCTCCGTAATGAAAAACTGTTTTTT.

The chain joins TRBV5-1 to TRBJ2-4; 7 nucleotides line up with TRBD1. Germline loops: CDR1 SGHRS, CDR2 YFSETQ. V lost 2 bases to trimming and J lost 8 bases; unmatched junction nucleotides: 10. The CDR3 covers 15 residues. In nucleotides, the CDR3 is TGCGCCAGCAGCTTTGAGGGGGCTAAGATAGACATTCAGTACTTC. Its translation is CASSFEGAKIDIQYF.